This T cell receptor beta chain emerged from a study of control samples from healthy donors and cancer patients. This table comes from immunoSEQ multiplex PCR, and its TCRdb copy is limited to in-frame clones, with some not included. The sample has 50,000 to 65,000 clones; 85% to 95% are singletons. V lost 4 bases, J lost 7 bases, and 16 bases lay in between. Germline V gives CDR1 MNHEY, CDR2 SVGAGI. This CDR3 is 14 amino acids long. The J gene is TRBJ1-2, the V gene TRBV6-5; no firm D call. The TCR sequence derives from a man aged 25-45 years with colorectal cancer. The sequencing input was PBMCs. Here the CDR3 reads CASSSGTLGGGYTF. The CDR3 DNA follows: TGTGCCAGCAGTTCAGGCACCCTGGGAGGTGGCTACACCTTC.